The clone carrying this T cell receptor beta chain was counted only a few times. Its antigen is unidentified. The record originates from a study of regulatory T cells in long-lasting Graves disease. General observations from the study: Relative to newly diagnosed Graves' patients, persistent ones had lower TCR diversity.

V was trimmed by 7 bases and J by 4 bases, leaving 10 bases between them. CDR1 and CDR2 (germline): LNHDA, SQIVND (reference sequence). There are 13 residues in the CDR3. Described time point: persistent/refractory GD, antithyroid drugs over 5 years with positive TRAb. There was RNA extracted from PBMCs, and the TCR library was made from it. Combining iRepertoire HTBI primers with Arm-PCR of CDR3 regions, the authors built TCR beta libraries. Original handling: The study identified roughly 59 TRBV and approximately 13 TRBJ segments across samples. One entry per CDR3 protein results from TCRdb running MiXCR on the multiplex PCR reads. TCRdb, not the original authors, processed these V and J calls. The sample includes around 400,000 distinct CDR3 sequences, roughly 24% of them seen just once.

The source material was peripheral blood mononuclear cells (PBMCs), sampled when the disease was refractory, from a patient treated with antithyroid drugs. This clonotype was sampled from a woman aged 40 to 50 with Graves disease. The V and J genes are TRBV19 and TRBJ2-2; weak D call: TRBD2 (5 bases). The CDR3 region is CASMRVVTGELFF. The DNA of the CDR3 is TGTGCCAGTATGAGGGTGGTCACCGGGGAGCTGTTTTTT.